This TCR beta chain appears in the sequencing data of a study of beta chain features in type 1 diabetes. Expressed TCRB transcripts were sequenced because the entire RNA isolate underwent reverse transcription. Measured with immunoSEQ multiplex PCR; TCRdb has only the in-frame clones, and not every one. The sample yields nearly 350,000 clones, roughly 8% seen once. CDR1 is MNHNS, CDR2 SASEGT, per germline. V was trimmed by 5 bases and J by 4 bases, leaving 14 bases between them. CDR3 length: 14 residues. The chain employs TRBV6-1 and TRBJ1-2; weak D call: TRBD1 (5 bases). The sample comprised central memory CD4+ T cells from blood. This TCR came from a woman aged 18-35 years in good health. The CDR3 region is CASSLISGTYGYTF. In DNA form, the CDR3 reads TGTGCCAGCAGTTTAATCTCGGGGACCTATGGCTACACCTTC.